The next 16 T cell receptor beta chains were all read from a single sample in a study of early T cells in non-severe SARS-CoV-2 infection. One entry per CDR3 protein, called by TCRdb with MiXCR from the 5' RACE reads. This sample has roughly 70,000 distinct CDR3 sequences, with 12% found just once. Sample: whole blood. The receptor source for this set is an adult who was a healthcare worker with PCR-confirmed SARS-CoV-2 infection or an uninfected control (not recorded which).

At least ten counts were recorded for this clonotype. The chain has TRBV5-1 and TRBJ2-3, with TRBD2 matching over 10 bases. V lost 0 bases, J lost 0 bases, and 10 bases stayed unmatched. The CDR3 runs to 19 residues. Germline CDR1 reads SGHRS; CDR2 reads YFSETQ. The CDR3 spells CASSLGIAGGVTSTDTQYF. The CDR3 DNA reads TGCGCCAGCAGCTTGGGCATAGCGGGGGGCGTAACTAGCACAGATACGCAGTATTTT. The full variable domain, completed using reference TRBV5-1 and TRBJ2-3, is KAGVTQTPRYLIKTRGQQVTLSCSPISGHRSVSWYQQTPGQGLQFLFEYFSETQRNKGNFPGRFSGRQFSNSRSEMNVSTLELGDSALYLCASSLGIAGGVTSTDTQYFGPGTRLTVL.

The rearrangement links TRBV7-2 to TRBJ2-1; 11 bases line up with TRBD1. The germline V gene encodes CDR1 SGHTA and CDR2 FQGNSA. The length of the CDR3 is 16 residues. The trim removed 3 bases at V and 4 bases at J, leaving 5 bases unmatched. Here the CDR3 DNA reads TGTGCCAGCAGCTTTTCCGGGACAGGGGGTTACAATGAGCAGTTCTTC. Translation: CASSFSGTGGYNEQFF.

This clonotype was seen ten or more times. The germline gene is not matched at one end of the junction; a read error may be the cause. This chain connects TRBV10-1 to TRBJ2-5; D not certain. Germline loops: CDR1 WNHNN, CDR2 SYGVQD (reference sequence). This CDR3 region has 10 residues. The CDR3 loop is CRPSAETQYF. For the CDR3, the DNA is TGTCGGCCTTCGGCGGAGACCCAGTACTTC.

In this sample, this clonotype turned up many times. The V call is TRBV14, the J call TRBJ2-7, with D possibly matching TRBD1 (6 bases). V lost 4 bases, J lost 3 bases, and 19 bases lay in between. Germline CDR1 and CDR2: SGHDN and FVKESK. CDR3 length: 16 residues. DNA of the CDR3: TGTGCCAGCAGCCCCGAGGACAGAAGCTTCATCTACGAGCAGTACTTC. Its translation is CASSPEDRSFIYEQYF.

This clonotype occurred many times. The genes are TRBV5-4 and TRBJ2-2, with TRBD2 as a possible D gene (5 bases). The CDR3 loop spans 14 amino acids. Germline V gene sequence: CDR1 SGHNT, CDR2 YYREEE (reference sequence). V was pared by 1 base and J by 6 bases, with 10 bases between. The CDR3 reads CASSLMASPGELFF. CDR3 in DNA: TGTGCCAGCAGCTTGATGGCTAGCCCCGGGGAGCTGTTTTTT. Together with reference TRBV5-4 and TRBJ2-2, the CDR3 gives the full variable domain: ETGVTQSPTHLIKTRGQQVTLRCSSQSGHNTVSWYQQALGQGPQFIFQYYREEENGRGNFPPRFSGLQFPNYSSELNVNALELDDSALYLCASSLMASPGELFFGEGSRLTVL.

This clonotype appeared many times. The chain's CDR3 is CASSRTGSSYEQYF. As DNA, the CDR3 is TGCGCCAGCAGCAGGACAGGGAGCTCCTACGAGCAGTACTTC. The V gene is TRBV5-1, the J gene TRBJ2-7; 8 nucleotides match TRBD1. This CDR3 has 14 amino acids. Looked up from germline, CDR1 is SGHRS and CDR2 is YFSETQ. The trim removed 4 bases at V and 0 bases at J, leaving 3 bases unmatched.

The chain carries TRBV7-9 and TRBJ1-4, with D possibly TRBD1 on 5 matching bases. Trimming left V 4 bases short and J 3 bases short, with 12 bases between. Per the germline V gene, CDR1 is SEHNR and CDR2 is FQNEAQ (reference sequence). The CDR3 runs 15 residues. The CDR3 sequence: CASSSEGLANEKLFF. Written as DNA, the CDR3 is TGTGCCAGCAGCTCGGAGGGGCTGGCTAATGAAAAACTGTTTTTT.

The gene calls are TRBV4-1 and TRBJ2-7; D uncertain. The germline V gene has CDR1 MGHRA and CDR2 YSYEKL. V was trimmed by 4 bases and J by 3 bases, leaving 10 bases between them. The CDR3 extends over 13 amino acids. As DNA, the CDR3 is TGCGCCAGCAGCCGGGATCTCGGCTACGAGCAGTACTTC. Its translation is CASSRDLGYEQYF.

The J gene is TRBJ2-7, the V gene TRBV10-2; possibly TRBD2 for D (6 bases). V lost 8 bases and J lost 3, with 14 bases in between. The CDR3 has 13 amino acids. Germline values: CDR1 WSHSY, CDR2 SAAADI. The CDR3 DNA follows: TGCGCCAGCCAATTTTCTAGCGTCTACGAGCAGTACTTC. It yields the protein CASQFSSVYEQYF.

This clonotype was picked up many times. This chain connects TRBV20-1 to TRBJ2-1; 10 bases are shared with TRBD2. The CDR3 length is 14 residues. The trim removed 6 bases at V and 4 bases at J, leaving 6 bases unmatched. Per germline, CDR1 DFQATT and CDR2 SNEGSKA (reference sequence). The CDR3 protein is CSASTSGSYNEQFF. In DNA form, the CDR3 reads TGCAGTGCGTCGACTAGCGGGTCATACAATGAGCAGTTCTTC.

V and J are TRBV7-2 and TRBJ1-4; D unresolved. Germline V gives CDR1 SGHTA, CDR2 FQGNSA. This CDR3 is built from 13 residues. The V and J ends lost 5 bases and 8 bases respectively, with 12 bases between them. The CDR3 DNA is TGTGCCAGCAGCCGGACGTCTAGCGAAAAACTGTTTTTT. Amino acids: CASSRTSSEKLFF.

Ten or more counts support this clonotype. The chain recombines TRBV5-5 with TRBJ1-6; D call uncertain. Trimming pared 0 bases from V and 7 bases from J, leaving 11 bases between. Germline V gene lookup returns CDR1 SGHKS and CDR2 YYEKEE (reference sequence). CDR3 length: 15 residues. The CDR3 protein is CASSLVGQANSPLHF. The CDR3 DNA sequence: TGTGCCAGCAGCTTGGTGGGCCAGGCGAATTCACCCCTCCACTTT. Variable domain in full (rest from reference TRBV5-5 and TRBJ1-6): DAGVTQSPTHLIKTRGQQVTLRCSPISGHKSVSWYQQVLGQGPQFIFQYYEKEERGRGNFPDRFSARQFPNYSSELNVNALLLGDSALYLCASSLVGQANSPLHFGNGTRLTVT.

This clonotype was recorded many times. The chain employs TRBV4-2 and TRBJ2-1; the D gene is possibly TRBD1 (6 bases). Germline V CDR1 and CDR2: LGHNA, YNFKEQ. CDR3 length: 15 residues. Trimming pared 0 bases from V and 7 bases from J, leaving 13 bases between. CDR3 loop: CASSQEGARGNEQFF. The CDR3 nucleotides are TGTGCCAGCAGCCAAGAGGGGGCTAGGGGGAATGAGCAGTTCTTC.

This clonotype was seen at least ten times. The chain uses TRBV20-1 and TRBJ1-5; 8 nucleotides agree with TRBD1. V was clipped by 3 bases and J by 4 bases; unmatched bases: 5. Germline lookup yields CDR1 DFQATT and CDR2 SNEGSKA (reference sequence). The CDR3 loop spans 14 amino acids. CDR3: CSASAGGVNQPQHF. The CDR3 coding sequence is TGCAGTGCTAGTGCAGGGGGCGTAAATCAGCCCCAGCATTTT.

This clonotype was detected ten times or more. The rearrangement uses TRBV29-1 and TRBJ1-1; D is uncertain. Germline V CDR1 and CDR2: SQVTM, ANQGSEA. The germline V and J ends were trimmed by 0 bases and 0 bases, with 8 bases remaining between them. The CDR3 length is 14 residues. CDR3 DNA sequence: TGCAGCGTTGAAGATCTACCTATGAACACTGAAGCTTTCTTT. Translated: CSVEDLPMNTEAFF.

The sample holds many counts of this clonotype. The CDR3 sequence is CASSPRSGGPDTGELFF. As DNA, the CDR3 is TGTGCCAGCAGCCCCCGGAGCGGGGGGCCGGACACCGGGGAGCTGTTTTTT. The J gene is TRBJ2-2, the V gene TRBV11-2, with 9 positions matching TRBD2. The trim removed 5 bases at V and 3 bases at J, leaving 10 bases unmatched. This CDR3 contains 17 residues. CDR1 and CDR2 (germline): SGHAT, FQNNGV.